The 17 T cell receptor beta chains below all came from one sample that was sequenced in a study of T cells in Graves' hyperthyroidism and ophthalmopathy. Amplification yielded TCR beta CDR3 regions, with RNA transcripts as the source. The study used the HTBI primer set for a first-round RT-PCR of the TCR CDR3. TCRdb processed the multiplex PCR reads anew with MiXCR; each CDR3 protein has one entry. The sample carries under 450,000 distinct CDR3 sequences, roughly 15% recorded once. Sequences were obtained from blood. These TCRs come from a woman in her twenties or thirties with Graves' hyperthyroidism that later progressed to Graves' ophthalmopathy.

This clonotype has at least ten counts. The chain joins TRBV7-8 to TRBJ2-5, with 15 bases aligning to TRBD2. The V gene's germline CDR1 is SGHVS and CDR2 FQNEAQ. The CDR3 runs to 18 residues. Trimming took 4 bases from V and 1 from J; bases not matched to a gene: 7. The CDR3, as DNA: TGTGCCAGCAGCTCTTCCGGGACTAGCGGGGGGATCCAAGAGACCCAGTACTTC. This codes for CASSSSGTSGGIQETQYF.

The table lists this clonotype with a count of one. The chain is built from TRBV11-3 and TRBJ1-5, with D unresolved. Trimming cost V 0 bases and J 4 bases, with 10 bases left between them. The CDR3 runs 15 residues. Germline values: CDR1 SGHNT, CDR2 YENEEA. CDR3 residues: CASSLDRTDNQPQHF. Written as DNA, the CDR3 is TGTGCCAGCAGCTTAGACAGGACGGATAATCAGCCCCAGCATTTT. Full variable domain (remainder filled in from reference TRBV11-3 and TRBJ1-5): EAGVVQSPRYKIIEKKQPVAFWCNPISGHNTLYWYLQNLGQGPELLIRYENEEAVDDSQLPKDRFSAERLKGVDSTLKIQPAELGDSAVYLCASSLDRTDNQPQHFGDGTRLSIL.

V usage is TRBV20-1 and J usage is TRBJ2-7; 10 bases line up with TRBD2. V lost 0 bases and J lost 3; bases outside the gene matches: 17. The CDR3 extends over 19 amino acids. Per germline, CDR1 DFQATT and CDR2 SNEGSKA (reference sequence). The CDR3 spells CSARDPFSRLAGEGYEQYF. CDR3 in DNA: TGCAGTGCTAGAGACCCATTCTCGCGGCTAGCGGGAGAGGGCTACGAGCAGTACTTC.

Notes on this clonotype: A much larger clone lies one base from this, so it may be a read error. CDR3 coding DNA: TGCAGTGCTAGAGGTTCAGGGTTAGAGGCCGGGGAGCTGTTTTTT. Encoded protein: CSARGSGLEAGELFF. The chain joins TRBV20-1 to TRBJ2-2; D perhaps matches TRBD1 (5 bases). This CDR3 comprises 15 residues. CDR1 and CDR2 (germline): DFQATT, SNEGSKA (reference sequence). Trimming removed 1 base from V and 6 bases from J, with 15 bases in between.

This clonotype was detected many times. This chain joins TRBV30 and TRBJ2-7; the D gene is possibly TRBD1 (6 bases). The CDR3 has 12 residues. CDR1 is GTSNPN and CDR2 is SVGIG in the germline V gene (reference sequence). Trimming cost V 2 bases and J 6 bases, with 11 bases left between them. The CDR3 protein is CAWSSRGTEQYF. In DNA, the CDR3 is TGTGCCTGGAGTAGCAGGGGTACCGAGCAGTACTTC. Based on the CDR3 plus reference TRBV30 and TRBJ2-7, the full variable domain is SQTIHQWPATLVQPVGSPLSLECTVEGTSNPNLYWYRQAAGRGLQLLFYSVGIGQISSEVPQNLSASRPQDRQFILSSKKLLLSDSGFYLCAWSSRGTEQYFGPGTRLTVT.

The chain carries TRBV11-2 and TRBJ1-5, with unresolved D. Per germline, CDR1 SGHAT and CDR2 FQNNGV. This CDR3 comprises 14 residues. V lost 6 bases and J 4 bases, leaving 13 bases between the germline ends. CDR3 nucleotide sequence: TGTGCCAGCAGTCGAGGGAGAGGGAATCAGCCCCAGCATTTT. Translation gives CASSRGRGNQPQHF.

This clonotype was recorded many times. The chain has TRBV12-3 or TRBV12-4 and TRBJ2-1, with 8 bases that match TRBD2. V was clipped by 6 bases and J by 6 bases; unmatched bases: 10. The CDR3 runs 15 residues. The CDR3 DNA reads TGTGCCAGCAGCCCTTCCGCGGGAGGAGGCAATGAGCAGTTCTTC. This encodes CASSPSAGGGNEQFF.

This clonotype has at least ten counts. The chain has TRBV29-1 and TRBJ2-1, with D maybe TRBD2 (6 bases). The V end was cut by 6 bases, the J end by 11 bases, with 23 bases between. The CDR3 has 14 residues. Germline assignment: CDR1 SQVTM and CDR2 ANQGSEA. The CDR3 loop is CSVGGVPNNEQQFF. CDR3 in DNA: TGCAGCGTGGGCGGGGTGCCAAACAATGAGCAGCAGTTCTTC.

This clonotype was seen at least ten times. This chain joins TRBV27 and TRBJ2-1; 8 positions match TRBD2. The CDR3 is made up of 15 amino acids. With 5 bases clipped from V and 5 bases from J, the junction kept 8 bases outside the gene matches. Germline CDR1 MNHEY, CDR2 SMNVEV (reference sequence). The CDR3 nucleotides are TGTGCCAGCAGTCCAAACAGCGGGAGCAACAATGAGCAGTTCTTC. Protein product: CASSPNSGSNNEQFF.

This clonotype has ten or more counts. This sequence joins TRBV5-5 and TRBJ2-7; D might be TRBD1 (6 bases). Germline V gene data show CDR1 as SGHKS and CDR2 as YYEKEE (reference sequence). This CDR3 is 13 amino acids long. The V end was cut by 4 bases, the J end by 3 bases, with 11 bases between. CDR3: CASSVRDIYEQYF. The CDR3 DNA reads TGTGCCAGCAGCGTCAGGGACATCTACGAGCAGTACTTC.

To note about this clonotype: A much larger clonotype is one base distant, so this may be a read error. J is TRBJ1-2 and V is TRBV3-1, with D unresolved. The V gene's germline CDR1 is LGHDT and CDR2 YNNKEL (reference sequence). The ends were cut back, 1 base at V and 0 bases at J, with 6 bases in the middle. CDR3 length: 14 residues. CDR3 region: CASSQGRANYGYTF. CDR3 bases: TGTGCCAGCAGCCAAGGCAGAGCTAACTATGGCTACACCTTC.

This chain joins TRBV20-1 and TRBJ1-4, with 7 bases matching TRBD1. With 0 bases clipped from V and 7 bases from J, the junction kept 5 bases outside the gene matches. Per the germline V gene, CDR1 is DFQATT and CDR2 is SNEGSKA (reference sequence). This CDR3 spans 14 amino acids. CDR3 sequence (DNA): TGCAGTGCTAGAGATTACAGGGGCAGTGAAAAACTGTTTTTT. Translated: CSARDYRGSEKLFF.

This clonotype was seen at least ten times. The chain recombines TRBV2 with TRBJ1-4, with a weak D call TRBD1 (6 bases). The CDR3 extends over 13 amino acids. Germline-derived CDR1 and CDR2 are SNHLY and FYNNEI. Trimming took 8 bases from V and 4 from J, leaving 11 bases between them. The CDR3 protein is CASRTANNEKLFF. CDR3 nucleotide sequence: TGTGCCAGCCGGACAGCCAATAATGAAAAACTGTTTTTT. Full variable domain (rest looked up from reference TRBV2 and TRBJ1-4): EPEVTQTPSHQVTQMGQEVILRCVPISNHLYFYWYRQILGQKVEFLVSFYNNEISEKSEIFDDQFSVERPDGSNFTLKIRSTKLEDSAMYFCASRTANNEKLFFGSGTQLSVL.

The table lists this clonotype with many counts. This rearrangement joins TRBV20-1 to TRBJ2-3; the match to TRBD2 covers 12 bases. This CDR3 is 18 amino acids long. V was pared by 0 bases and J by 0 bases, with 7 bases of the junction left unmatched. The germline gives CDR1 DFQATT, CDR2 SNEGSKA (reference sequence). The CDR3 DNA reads TGCAGTGCTAGAGATCTGGCTAGCGGGGGGGCTAGCACAGATACGCAGTATTTT. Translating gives CSARDLASGGASTDTQYF.

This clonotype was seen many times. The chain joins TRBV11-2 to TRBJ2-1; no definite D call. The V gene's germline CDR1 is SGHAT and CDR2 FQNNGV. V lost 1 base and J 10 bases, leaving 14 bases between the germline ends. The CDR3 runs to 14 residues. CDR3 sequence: CASSLVSSLGEQFF. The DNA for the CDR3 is TGTGCCAGCAGCTTAGTTAGCTCCCTAGGGGAGCAGTTCTTC.

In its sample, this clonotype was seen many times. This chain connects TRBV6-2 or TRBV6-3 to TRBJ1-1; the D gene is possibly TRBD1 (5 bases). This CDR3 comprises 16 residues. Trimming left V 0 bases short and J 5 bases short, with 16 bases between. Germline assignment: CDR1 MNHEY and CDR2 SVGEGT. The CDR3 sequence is CASSYSTGTGWTEAFF. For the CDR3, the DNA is TGTGCCAGCAGTTACTCGACCGGGACGGGGTGGACTGAAGCTTTCTTT.

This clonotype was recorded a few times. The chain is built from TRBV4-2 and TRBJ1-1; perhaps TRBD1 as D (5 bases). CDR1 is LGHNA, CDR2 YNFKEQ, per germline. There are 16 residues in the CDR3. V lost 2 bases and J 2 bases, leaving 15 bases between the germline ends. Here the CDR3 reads CASSQPRTGLNTEAFF. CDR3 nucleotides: TGTGCCAGCAGCCAACCGCGGACGGGGCTAAACACTGAAGCTTTCTTT.